A single sample is the source of the 22 T cell receptor beta chains below, sequenced in a study of tumor-infiltrating lymphocytes in primary liver carcinoma. Co-extraction of RNA and DNA was performed on about 19-33 mg of unsorted bulk tissue. TCR beta cDNA came from around 500 ng total RNA, primed with a constant-region primer. Three-round nested multiplex PCR performed with slightly modified ARM-PCR produced the TCR beta libraries. The two initial PCR rounds, about 9 cycles each, used TRBV1-TRBV30 forward and C-beta reverse primers. Using its own MiXCR run on the multiplex PCR reads, TCRdb lists one record per CDR3 protein. The sample has approximately 74,000 distinct CDR3 sequences, about 70% seen once. What was sequenced was liver tumor tissue from sampling region 4. The subset is: tumor region T4, right-lateral pole. The receptors here all came from a woman aged 60-70 years with primary liver carcinoma and hepatitis B virus infection.

This clonotype is a singleton in its sample. A single base separates this from a much larger clone, so it may be a read error. This chain links TRBV28 with TRBJ2-1, with a tentative D call TRBD2 (6 bases). The CDR3 length is 15 residues. Per germline, CDR1 MDHEN and CDR2 SYDVKM. The CDR3 bases are TGTGCCAACAGTCCCGGGGGTAGCGGCGCGAGGGAGCAGTTCTTC. Protein: CANSPGGSGAREQFF.

The V and J genes are TRBV11-3 and TRBJ2-1; 8 bases match TRBD2. Germline trimming cut 2 bases from V and 9 bases from J; bases unmatched to any gene: 9. Germline lookup yields CDR1 SGHNT and CDR2 YENEEA. This CDR3 is 15 amino acids long. As DNA, the CDR3 is TGTGCCAGCAGCTTATCCGGGACTAGTACCAGTGAGCAGTTCTTC. Amino acid sequence: CASSLSGTSTSEQFF.

This clonotype occurred many times. The chain carries TRBV21-1 and TRBJ2-2; the table calls TRBD1, which could not be checked here. TRBV21-1 is a pseudogene. The CDR3 is made up of 16 amino acids. The CDR3 here is CASSKAWPGIWRELFF. DNA of the CDR3: TGTGCCAGCAGCAAAGCATGGCCAGGGATTTGGCGGGAGCTGTTTTTT.

On this clonotype itself: Mismatch with germline at one junction end may stem from a read error. The gene calls are TRBV30 and TRBJ2-3; 10 bases align to TRBD2. The CDR3 loop spans 14 amino acids. Germline V gene lookup returns CDR1 GTSNPN and CDR2 SVGIG (reference sequence). The CDR3 bases are TGTGCCTGGAGTAAGGGACTAGCGTTAGATATGCAGTATTTT. Its protein is CAWSKGLALDMQYF.

This clonotype was recorded a few times. The V gene is TRBV7-6, the J gene TRBJ2-3; possible D gene TRBD1, 5 bases. This CDR3 has 15 amino acids. CDR1 is SGHVS, CDR2 FNYEAQ, per germline. The V gene lost 2 bases and the J gene lost 3 bases, with 12 bases spanning the gap. CDR3 nucleotide sequence: TGTGCCAGCAGCTTAAGCTGGACAAATACAGATACGCAGTATTTT. It codes for CASSLSWTNTDTQYF.

In regard to this clonotype: Possible read error: a much larger clone is one base away. This rearrangement joins TRBV28 to TRBJ2-3, with 10 positions matching TRBD1. Germline values: CDR1 MDHEN, CDR2 SYDVKM. The CDR3 is 17 residues long. The CDR3 nucleotides read TGTGCCAGCAGTTTGGACAGGGGGTCGGCCAGCACAAATACGCAGTATTTT. This sequence encodes CASSLDRGSASTNTQYF.

This clonotype has a count of ten or more. The chain links TRBV10-3 to TRBJ2-2, with 9 bases lining up with TRBD1. Germline CDR1 reads ENHRY; CDR2 reads SYGVKD. The V gene end was trimmed by 9 bases and the J gene end by 4 bases; junction bases not matched to a gene: 12. CDR3 length: 16 residues. Written as DNA, the CDR3 is TGTGCCATAAAAACAGGGGGCCCAGGGAGCACCGGGGAGCTGTTTTTT. As protein: CAIKTGGPGSTGELFF.

The chain carries TRBV4-2 and TRBJ2-7; either TRBD1 or TRBD2 may supply D (5 bases each). Between the trimmed V and J ends, which lost 0 bases and 4 bases, there was a span of 19 bases. The CDR3 extends over 17 amino acids. Per the germline V gene, CDR1 is LGHNA and CDR2 is YNFKEQ. This chain's CDR3 is CASSQDPVGRGGYEQYF. The CDR3 nucleotides are TGTGCCAGCAGCCAAGATCCCGTGGGACGGGGCGGTTACGAGCAGTACTTC.

Many counts were recorded for this clonotype. The chain links TRBV7-8 to TRBJ2-7; TRBD1 matches 11 bases. The germline V gene has CDR1 SGHVS and CDR2 FQNEAQ. The CDR3 sequence is 15 residues long. Trimming removed 5 bases from V and 4 bases from J; junction bases left unmatched: 7. The CDR3 is CASSASGTGGYEQYF. The DNA for the CDR3 is TGTGCCAGCAGCGCCTCCGGGACAGGGGGATACGAGCAGTACTTC. Combining the CDR3 with reference TRBV7-8 and TRBJ2-7 gives the whole variable domain GAGVSQSPRYKVAKRGQDVALRCDPISGHVSLFWYQQALGQGPEFLTYFQNEAQLDKSGLPSDRFFAERPEGSVSTLKIQRTQQEDSAVYLCASSASGTGGYEQYFGPGTRLTVT.

As regards this clonotype: This may arise from a read error, as a much more abundant clone is one base away. The chain uses TRBV30 and TRBJ2-1; TRBD2 aligns across 9 bases. From germline, CDR1 is GTSNPN and CDR2 SVGIG (reference sequence). The J segment lost 6 bases and the V segment lost 6 bases, leaving 12 bases of the junction unmatched. This CDR3 comprises 15 residues. The CDR3 region has the DNA TGTGCCTGTAGTTCGACTAGCGGCCTGCGCAATGAGCAGTTCTTC. Its protein product is CACSSTSGLRNEQFF. The variable domain in full, completed from reference TRBV30 and TRBJ2-1, reads SQTIHQWPATLVQPVGSPLSLECTVEGTSNPNLYWYRQAAGRGLQLLFYSVGIGQISSEVPQNLSASRPQDRQFILSSKKLLLSDSGFYLCACSSTSGLRNEQFFGPGTRLTVL.

This clonotype was counted at least ten times. The J gene is TRBJ2-7, the V gene TRBV28; no definite D call. The CDR3 has 13 amino acids. Germline lookup yields CDR1 MDHEN and CDR2 SYDVKM. The V and J ends lost 2 bases and 6 bases respectively, with 11 bases between them. CDR3 DNA sequence: TGTGCCAGCAGTTTAGGTAGCCTGGGCGAGCAGTACTTC. This sequence encodes CASSLGSLGEQYF.

The chain links TRBV2 to TRBJ2-1; TRBD2 aligns across 7 bases. The CDR3 has 15 amino acids. The germline gives CDR1 SNHLY, CDR2 FYNNEI. The junction had 8 bases not matched to a gene; V was cut back by 7 bases and J by 2 bases. The CDR3 spells CASKRDPPTYNEQFF. In DNA form, the CDR3 reads TGTGCCAGCAAGCGGGACCCTCCTACCTACAATGAGCAGTTCTTC.

With regard to this clonotype: Possible read error: a much larger clone is one base away. This rearrangement joins TRBV7-9 to TRBJ2-7, with D perhaps matching TRBD1 (5 bases). Germline CDR1 is SEHNR and CDR2 is FQNEAQ (reference sequence). The V gene lost 1 base and the J gene lost 2 bases, with 15 bases spanning the gap. CDR3 length equals 16 residues. The CDR3 loop reads CASSLEGGPGTYEQYF. CDR3 nucleotide sequence: TGTGCCAGCAGCTTAGAAGGCGGCCCAGGGACCTACGAGCAGTACTTC.

Regarding this clonotype: A junction end diverges from the germline sequence, so it may reflect a read error. J is TRBJ1-5 and V is TRBV29-1; D gene unclear. This CDR3 spans 13 amino acids. Germline CDR1 is SQVTM and CDR2 is ANQGSEA. The chain's CDR3 is CSVLVSGSQPQHF. Here the CDR3 DNA reads TGCAGCGTCTTAGTTTCTGGGAGTCAGCCCCAACATTTT.

The J gene is TRBJ2-5, the V gene TRBV6-1; 11 positions match TRBD2. The CDR3 length is 15 residues. The germline V gene has CDR1 MNHNS and CDR2 SASEGT. J lost 5 bases, V lost 4 bases, and 6 bases had no gene match. In DNA, the CDR3 is TGTGCCAGCAGTGTACTAGCGGGAGAACAGGAGACCCAGTACTTC. Amino acid sequence: CASSVLAGEQETQYF.

This clonotype was counted many times. The chain couples TRBV7-9 to TRBJ2-2; 11 bases match TRBD1. From germline, CDR1 is SEHNR and CDR2 FQNEAQ (reference sequence). This CDR3 has 19 amino acids. V lost 4 bases, J lost 5 bases, and 15 bases stayed unmatched. In DNA, the CDR3 is TGTGCCAGCAGCTCACCACTCACGGACAGGGGGCCGGGGACCGGGGAGCTGTTTTTT. Its protein product is CASSSPLTDRGPGTGELFF.

With respect to this clonotype: A junction boundary mismatches the germline segment, possibly from a read error. The genes are TRBV30 and TRBJ2-6, with D perhaps assigned TRBD1 or TRBD2 (5 bases each). This CDR3 region has 15 residues. Germline V CDR1 and CDR2: GTSNPN, SVGIG (reference sequence). CDR3 region: CAWAREGAGASVLTF. The CDR3 coding sequence is TGTGCCTGGGCCCGGGAAGGGGCTGGGGCCAGCGTCCTTACTTTC. The whole variable domain, filled in from reference TRBV30 and TRBJ2-6, reads SQTIHQWPATLVQPVGSPLSLECTVEGTSNPNLYWYRQAAGRGLQLLFYSVGIGQISSEVPQNLSASRPQDRQFILSSKKLLLSDSGFYLCAWAREGAGASVLTFGAGSRLTVL.

The chain combines TRBV29-1 with TRBJ2-1; D is unclear. From germline, CDR1 is SQVTM and CDR2 ANQGSEA. V was trimmed by 4 bases and J by 12 bases, leaving 19 bases between them. The CDR3 spans 13 residues. In nucleotides, the CDR3 is TGCAGCGTTGGGGTAACGGTTCACGATGGGCAGTTCTTC. It specifies CSVGVTVHDGQFF.

A word on this clonotype: The CDR3 end shows no conserved phenylalanine or tryptophan, and so a read error is likely. The V gene is TRBV12-3 or TRBV12-4, the J gene TRBJ2-6, with unresolved D. The CDR3 is 16 residues long. V was shortened by 3 bases and J by 0 bases, with 9 bases between the two germline ends. The CDR3 nucleotides are TGTGCCAGCAGTTTGACATGGTACTCTGGGGCCAACGTCCTGACTATC. It translates to CASSLTWYSGANVLTI.

This clonotype appeared once. One junction end does not reproduce the germline sequence, and a read error may be involved. The V gene is TRBV14, the J gene TRBJ1-1; 7 bases are a match to TRBD1. This CDR3 has 16 residues. The germline CDR1 and CDR2 sequences are SGHDN and FVKESK. The CDR3 nucleotides read TGTGCCAGCAGCCAAGATCGGGGACAGACGAACACCGAAGCTTTCTTT. This codes for CASSQDRGQTNTEAFF.

The table lists this clonotype with many counts. This chain connects TRBV20-1 to TRBJ2-4, with D uncertain. The CDR3 covers 16 residues. Trimming shortened V by 6 bases and J by 1 base, and 19 bases separated the two germline ends. CDR1 and CDR2 from the germline V gene are DFQATT and SNEGSKA (reference sequence). The CDR3 is CSAPDKFSVAKNIQYF. The CDR3 nucleotides read TGCAGTGCCCCCGACAAATTCTCCGTGGCCAAAAACATTCAGTACTTC.

In the case of this clonotype: Lacking the conserved final phenylalanine or tryptophan, this CDR3 likely reflects a read error. The DNA is omitted, as the CDR3 cannot be located on it reliably, and the CDR3 follows TCRdb's listing. The V call is TRBV11-1, the J call TRBJ2-2; the table gives TRBD1 as D, unverified against the DNA. Germline V CDR1 and CDR2: SGHAT, FQDESV (reference sequence). Termini included, the CDR3 measures 17 amino acids. The CDR3 here is CASRGRTGSVNTGEPFY.